This paragraph covers one T cell receptor (beta chain) sequence. Its antigen is unknown. Germline V gene sequence: CDR1 MNHGY, CDR2 SVAAGI. This CDR3 region has 14 residues. This sample was included in a study of shared clonotypes between healthy human individuals. Study observations and caveats: An anticipated effect of sequencing depth on clonotype sharing among donors was recognized. A reduction in generation probabilities was seen for non-shared clonotypes relative to those shared by all four donors.

The run depth of the assay was deep. Clones were read by immunoSEQ multiplex PCR, and TCRdb kept only the in-frame ones, dropping some. The table shows a few million clones, with roughly 92% occurring only once. CD4+ cells yielded CD45RA+ naive and CD45RA-negative memory subsets. The chain combines TRBV6-9 with TRBJ2-5, with D maybe TRBD1 (6 bases). The DNA end favors TRBJ2-7, so the J call may be wrong. Material for sequencing was naive CD4+ T cells sorted from blood. Subset noted: CD45RA+ positively selected. The sequence came from a young man in good health. CDR3 protein: CASSSQGTPYEQYF. The CDR3 bases are TGTGCCAGCAGTTCGCAGGGGACCCCCTACGAGCAGTACTTC.